These 14 T cell receptor beta chains came from one sample sequenced in a study of patients and donors after allogeneic stem cell transplantation (dated by TCRdb to about 2020). The library was built by means of RT-PCR. Sequenced on a NextSeq 550. The raw public data were reprocessed by TCRdb itself: fastp quality trimming at Q25, MiXCR clonotype calling, in-frame beta chains only. Identical CDR3 proteins give one entry, which carries the most common genes and DNA. The sample contains tens of thousands of distinct CDR3 sequences, over 7% of them found a single time. The ten most abundant clones make up less than 50% of the sample. Sample: blood, either unsorted or a sorted T cell fraction (not recorded which). Receptors were obtained from a human donor who was either an allogeneic HSCT recipient or a stem cell or donor lymphocyte infusion donor (not recorded which). It is not recorded whose cells these are; they may come from a transplant donor.

This clonotype was seen many times. The genes are TRBV15 and TRBJ1-3; D is uncertain. V dropped 1 base and J dropped 0 bases, with 4 bases sitting between them. CDR3 size: 14 residues. Germline CDR1 is LNHNV and CDR2 is YYDKDF (reference sequence). The CDR3 DNA reads as TGTGCCACCAGCAGAGGGGTCTCTGGAAACACCATATATTTT. This encodes CATSRGVSGNTIYF.

The table lists this clonotype with many counts. The chain is built from TRBV10-3 and TRBJ2-7, with D possibly TRBD2 on 6 matching bases. CDR1 is ENHRY and CDR2 is SYGVKD in the germline V gene. This CDR3 spans 15 amino acids. The V end was cut by 4 bases, the J end by 1 base, with 14 bases between. The CDR3 loop is CAISVDTSRSYEQYF. CDR3 DNA sequence: TGTGCCATCAGTGTAGATACTAGCAGATCCTACGAGCAGTACTTC.

This clonotype was counted at least ten times. This rearrangement joins TRBV28 to TRBJ1-4; a weak D match, TRBD1 (6 bases). V was shortened by 5 bases and J by 6 bases, with 16 bases between the two germline ends. In germline, CDR1 is MDHEN, CDR2 SYDVKM. The CDR3 consists of 15 residues. CDR3 sequence reads: CASSLYRALDEKLFF. The CDR3 DNA follows: TGTGCCAGCAGTCTGTACAGGGCCCTTGATGAAAAACTGTTTTTT.

Concerning this clonotype itself: It is unclear where the CDR3 begins or ends on the DNA, so no DNA is shown, and the CDR3 is as TCRdb lists it. The rearrangement joins TRBV10-3 to TRBJ2-2; TRBD2 was called by the table and not checked on the DNA. Germline V gives CDR1 ENHRY, CDR2 SYGVKD. The CDR3 extends over 15 residues, inclusive of both ends. The CDR3: CAIKRSGANTGSCFF.

This clonotype was seen repeatedly, ten times or more. The gene calls are TRBV4-1 and TRBJ1-4; tentative D call: TRBD1 (6 bases). Germline V gene lookup returns CDR1 MGHRA and CDR2 YSYEKL. The CDR3 is 16 amino acids. V lost 4 bases, J lost 6 bases, and 18 bases lay in between. CDR3 sequence reads: CASSPGQPGEHEKLFF. The DNA of the CDR3 is TGCGCCAGCAGCCCTGGACAGCCAGGAGAACATGAAAAACTGTTTTTT.

This clonotype was counted ten times or more. As DNA, the CDR3 is TGCAGTGCTAGTGACTGGGGAAGGGGTAATGAAAAACTGTTTTTT. Residues: CSASDWGRGNEKLFF. The genes are TRBV20-1 and TRBJ1-4, with D tentatively TRBD1 (5 bases). The CDR3 is 15 residues long. CDR1 and CDR2 from the germline V gene are DFQATT and SNEGSKA (reference sequence). The germline V and J ends were trimmed by 3 bases and 4 bases, with 15 bases remaining between them.

The rearrangement uses TRBV9 and TRBJ2-2; weak D call: TRBD1 (5 bases). V was cut by 4 bases and J by 7 bases, with 17 bases left in between. Germline CDR1 SGDLS, CDR2 YYNGEE. The CDR3 is 15 amino acids. The CDR3 DNA is TGTGCCAGCAGCATCCAGCAGGGTTTCGGCGGGGAGCTGTTTTTT. It is translated as CASSIQQGFGGELFF.

Ten or more counts support this clonotype. The chain recombines TRBV7-2 with TRBJ2-5, with 9 bases identical to TRBD2. The ends lost 1 base at V and 4 bases at J; junction bases unmatched: 7. Germline-derived CDR1 and CDR2 are SGHTA and FQGNSA. The CDR3 consists of 16 residues. CDR3 region: CASSLVGGGASETQYF. For the CDR3, the DNA is TGTGCCAGCAGCTTAGTTGGCGGGGGGGCGTCAGAGACCCAGTACTTC.

This clonotype was counted only a few times. The rearrangement joins TRBV7-3 to TRBJ1-4; TRBD1 aligns across 7 bases. The CDR3 loop spans 23 amino acids. V lost 1 base to trimming and J lost 5 bases; unmatched junction nucleotides: 28. In germline, CDR1 is SGHTA, CDR2 FQGTGA. The CDR3 region has the DNA TGTGCCAGCAGCTTAAATTTTTTGGTTTCGGACCGACAGGGAGGAGGGACGAATGAAAAACTGTTTTTT. Its translation is CASSLNFLVSDRQGGGTNEKLFF.

This clonotype was counted ten times or more. The rearrangement uses TRBV7-9 and TRBJ1-1, with 8 bases lining up with TRBD1. J lost 3 bases, V lost 6 bases, and 15 bases had no gene match. CDR1 is SEHNR and CDR2 is FQNEAQ in the germline V gene (reference sequence). The CDR3 is 17 amino acids. The CDR3 is CASRPGQGVVGDTEAFF. CDR3 bases: TGTGCCAGCAGACCAGGACAGGGAGTGGTTGGAGACACTGAAGCTTTCTTT.

In its sample, this clonotype ranks as medium-sized (0.01 to 0.1%). The CDR3 DNA is TGTGCCAGCAGTACTAACCAAGCCAGTCGGGCCCACACTGAAGCTTTCTTT. Its translation is CASSTNQASRAHTEAFF. This chain links TRBV28 with TRBJ1-1, with D unresolved. CDR1 is MDHEN and CDR2 is SYDVKM in the germline V gene. V dropped 5 bases and J dropped 3 bases, with 22 bases sitting between them. This CDR3 contains 17 residues.

This clonotype was detected only a few times. The chain has TRBV20-1 and TRBJ2-4; TRBD1 aligns across 7 bases. The CDR3 runs 14 residues. Germline V gene data show CDR1 as DFQATT and CDR2 as SNEGSKA (reference sequence). Trimming cost V 6 bases and J 3 bases; bases outside gene matches: 8. This CDR3 reads CSAYGQAGKNIQYF. The CDR3 DNA is TGCAGTGCCTACGGACAGGCCGGCAAAAACATTCAGTACTTC.

This clonotype was seen repeatedly, ten times or more. The chain couples TRBV20-1 to TRBJ2-5; 7 bases are a match to TRBD1. CDR1 is DFQATT, CDR2 SNEGSKA, per germline (reference sequence). After removal of 5 bases from V and 1 base from J, the junction contained 7 bases not matched to a gene. The CDR3 spans 14 residues. In DNA form, the CDR3 reads TGCAGTGCTCAGGATTCAGGGGGCCAAGAGACCCAGTACTTC. This translates into CSAQDSGGQETQYF.

This clonotype has a count of ten or more. The V and J genes are TRBV4-1 and TRBJ2-1; D is tentatively TRBD1 or TRBD2 (6 bases each). Germline-derived CDR1 and CDR2 are MGHRA and YSYEKL. V shed 4 bases and J shed 9 bases, with 19 bases lying between them. This CDR3 is 15 amino acids long. The CDR3 DNA reads TGCGCCAGCAGCCCCCGACAGGCGGGGCTCGGTGAGCAGTTCTTC. Protein: CASSPRQAGLGEQFF.